This T cell receptor (beta chain) was profiled in a study of CD4 T cells in relation to SARS-CoV-2 and coronaviruses. This clone came up once. No antigen is known for it. CD4+ T cells from unexposed donors were obtained before the COVID-19 pandemic (2011-2018). After roughly 9 days of culture, CD4+ T cells were isolated. Cells permitting, SARS-CoV-2 S/N and four cold-coronavirus spikes were tested on unexposed-donor CD4+ T cells. The V gene lost 4 bases and the J gene lost 4 bases, with 16 bases spanning the gap. The germline CDR1 and CDR2 sequences are SGDLS and YYNGEE. The CDR3 runs to 15 residues. Sequenced by immunoSEQ multiplex PCR; TCRdb stores in-frame clones only, minus some. The sample records over 15,000 clones, 82% being singletons.

Sequencing used CD4+ T cells from PBMCs, cultured in vitro. The TCR sequence derives from a human donor in good health. This sequence joins TRBV9 and TRBJ2-3; D uncertain. CDR3 in amino acids: CASSLSPEVADTQYF. The DNA of the CDR3 is TGTGCCAGCAGCCTCTCACCAGAAGTCGCAGATACGCAGTATTTT.